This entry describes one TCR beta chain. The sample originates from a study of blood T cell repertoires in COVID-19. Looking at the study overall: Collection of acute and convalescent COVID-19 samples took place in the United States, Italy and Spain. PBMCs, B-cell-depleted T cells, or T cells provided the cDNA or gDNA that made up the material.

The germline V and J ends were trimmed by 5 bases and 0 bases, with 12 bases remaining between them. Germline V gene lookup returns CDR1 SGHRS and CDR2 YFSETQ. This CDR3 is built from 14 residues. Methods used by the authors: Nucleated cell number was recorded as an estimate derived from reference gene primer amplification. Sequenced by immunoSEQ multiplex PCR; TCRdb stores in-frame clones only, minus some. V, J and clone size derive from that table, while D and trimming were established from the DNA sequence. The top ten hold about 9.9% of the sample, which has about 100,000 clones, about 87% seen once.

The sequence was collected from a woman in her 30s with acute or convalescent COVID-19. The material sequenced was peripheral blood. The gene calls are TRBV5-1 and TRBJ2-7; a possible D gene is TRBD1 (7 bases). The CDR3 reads CASSAGTVSYEQYF. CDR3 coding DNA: TGCGCCAGCAGTGCGGGGACAGTCTCCTACGAGCAGTACTTC.